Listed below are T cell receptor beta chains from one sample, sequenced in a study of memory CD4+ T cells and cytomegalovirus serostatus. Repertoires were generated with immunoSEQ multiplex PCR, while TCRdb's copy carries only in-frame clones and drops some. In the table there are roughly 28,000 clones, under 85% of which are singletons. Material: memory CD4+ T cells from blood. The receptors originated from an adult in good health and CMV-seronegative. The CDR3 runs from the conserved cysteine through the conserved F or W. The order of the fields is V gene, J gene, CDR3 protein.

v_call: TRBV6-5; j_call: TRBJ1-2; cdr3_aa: CASSSRTREGYTF
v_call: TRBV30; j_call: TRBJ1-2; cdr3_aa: CAWSVGVKGYGYTF
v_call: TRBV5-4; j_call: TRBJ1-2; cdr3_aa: CASSQNIASNYGYTF
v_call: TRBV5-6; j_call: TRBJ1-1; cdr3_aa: CASSLTDRVPPGEAFF
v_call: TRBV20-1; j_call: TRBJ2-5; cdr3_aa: CSAGRETQYF
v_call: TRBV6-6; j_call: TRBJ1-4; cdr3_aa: CASRSTGLNEKLFF
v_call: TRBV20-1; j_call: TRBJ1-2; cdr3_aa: CSAHLGEFYTF
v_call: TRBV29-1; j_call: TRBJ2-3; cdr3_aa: CSLGLADPTDTQYF
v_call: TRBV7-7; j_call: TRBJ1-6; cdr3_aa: CASTQRAGYNSPLHF
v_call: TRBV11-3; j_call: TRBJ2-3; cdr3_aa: CASSLAGASTDTQYF
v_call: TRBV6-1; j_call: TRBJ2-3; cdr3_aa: CASSEGEGSTDTQYF
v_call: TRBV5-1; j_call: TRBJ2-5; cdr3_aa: CASSLTETQYF
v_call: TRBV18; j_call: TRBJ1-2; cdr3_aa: CASTSEDYGYTF
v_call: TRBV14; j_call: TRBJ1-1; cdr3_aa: CASSQPNQNTEAFF
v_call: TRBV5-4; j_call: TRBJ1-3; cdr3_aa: CASHRQDSFSGNTIYF
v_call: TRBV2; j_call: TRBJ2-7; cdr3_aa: CASSVGGGRYEQYF
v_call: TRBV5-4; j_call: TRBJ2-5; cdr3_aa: CASSLEALGGQETQYF
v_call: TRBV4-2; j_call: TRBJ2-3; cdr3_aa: CASSLGTGQFTDTQYF
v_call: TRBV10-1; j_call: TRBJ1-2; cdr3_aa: CASSEGQSGYTF
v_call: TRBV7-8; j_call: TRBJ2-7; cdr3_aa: CASSFLPDSYEQYF
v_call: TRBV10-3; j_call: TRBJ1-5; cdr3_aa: CAISELGVNQPQHF
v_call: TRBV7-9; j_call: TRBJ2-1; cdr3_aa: CASSLRAGTDNEQFF
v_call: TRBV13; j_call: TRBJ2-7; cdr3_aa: CASSVYRDEQYF
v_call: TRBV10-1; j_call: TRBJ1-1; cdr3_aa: CASSDHGQVREAEAFF
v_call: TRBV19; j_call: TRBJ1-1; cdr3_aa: CASTRTGTTEAFF
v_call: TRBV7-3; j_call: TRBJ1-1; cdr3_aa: CASSLTTGTGNTEAFF
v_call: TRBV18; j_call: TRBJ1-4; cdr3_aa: CASSPPKGQGSPELFF
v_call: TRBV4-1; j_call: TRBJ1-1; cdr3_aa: CASSQVRGTEAFF
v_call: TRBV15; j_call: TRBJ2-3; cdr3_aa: CATSREVGSTDTQYF
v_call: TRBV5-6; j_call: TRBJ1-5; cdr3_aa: CASSLRDWTGRSNQPQHF
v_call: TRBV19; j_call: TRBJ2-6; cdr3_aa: CASSMGTGGSGANVLTF
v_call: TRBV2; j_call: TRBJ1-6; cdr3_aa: CASSEGRFTNSPLHF
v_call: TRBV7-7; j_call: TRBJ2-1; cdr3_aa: CASSFGAGSSYNEQFF
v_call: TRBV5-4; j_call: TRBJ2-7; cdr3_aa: CASSGGGVIHEQYF
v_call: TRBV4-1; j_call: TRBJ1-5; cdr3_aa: CASSQVWDTRRGPALQPQHF
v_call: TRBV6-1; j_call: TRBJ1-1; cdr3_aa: CASSGDTTEAFF
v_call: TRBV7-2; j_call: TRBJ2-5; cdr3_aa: CASSLIGAGGLETQYF
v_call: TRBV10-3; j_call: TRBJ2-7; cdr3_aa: CAIGRRDDYEQYF
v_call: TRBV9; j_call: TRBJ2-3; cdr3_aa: CASSVGRLAGTDTQYF
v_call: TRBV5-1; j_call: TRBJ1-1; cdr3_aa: CASSPTQGSTEAFF
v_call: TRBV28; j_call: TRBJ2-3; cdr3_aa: CASFRGSLTDTQYF
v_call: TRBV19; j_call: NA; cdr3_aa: CASSPGQGLPNEQYF
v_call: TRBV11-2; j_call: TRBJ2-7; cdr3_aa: CASSLRGGIGSYEQYF
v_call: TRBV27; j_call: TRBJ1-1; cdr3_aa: CASSLSRQGQGRRTEAFF
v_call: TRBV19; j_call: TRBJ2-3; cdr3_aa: CASSLGASTDTQYF
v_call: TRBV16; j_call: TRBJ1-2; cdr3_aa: CASSQSQGRDGYTF
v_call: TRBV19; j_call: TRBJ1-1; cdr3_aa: CASSIPGLNTEAFF
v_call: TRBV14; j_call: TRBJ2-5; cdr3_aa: CASSQAAAYQETQYF